These 29 T cell receptor beta chains were sequenced from one sample in a study of naive and memory T cell subsets. An equimolar mix of two oligonucleotides served as the beta constant-region primer for TRBC1 and TRBC2. Ligated cDNA was amplified by four rounds of PCR with nested alpha and beta constant-region primers and SP2. TCRdb re-called the UMI-ligation and nested PCR reads through MiXCR, storing one row per CDR3 protein. This sample carries tens of thousands of distinct CDR3 sequences, roughly 9.2% of them seen once, and the ten largest clones take 0.95% to 1.5%. Sequenced sample: naive CD8+ T cells from blood. The receptor source for this set is a human donor in good health.

This chain connects TRBV28 to TRBJ1-6; TRBD1 is a possible D gene (6 bases). The V gene's germline CDR1 is MDHEN and CDR2 SYDVKM. The CDR3 runs 14 residues. The germline V and J ends were trimmed by 3 bases and 9 bases, with 12 bases remaining between them. The CDR3 nucleotides read TGTGCCAGCAGTTTGACGGGGACAAGTTCACCCCTCCACTTT. This codes for CASSLTGTSSPLHF.

The J gene is TRBJ2-7, the V gene TRBV6-5; 10 bases map to TRBD2. V shed 7 bases and J 6 bases; nucleotides not matched to a gene: 9. Per the germline V gene, CDR1 is MNHEY and CDR2 is SVGAGI. The CDR3 loop spans 14 amino acids. The CDR3 is CASIPLAGAVEQYF. CDR3 DNA sequence: TGTGCCAGCATTCCCCTAGCGGGAGCGGTCGAGCAGTACTTC.

This clonotype was observed a few times. The genes are TRBV4-3 and TRBJ2-7; D is unclear. The V end was cut by 0 bases, the J end by 4 bases, with 13 bases between. This CDR3 comprises 15 residues. The germline gives CDR1 LGHNA, CDR2 YSLEER. For the CDR3, the DNA is TGCGCCAGCAGCCAAGATCCTGGTCAGCCTTACGAGCAGTACTTC. Protein sequence: CASSQDPGQPYEQYF.

V is TRBV20-1 and J is TRBJ2-7; 8 nucleotides agree with TRBD2. V was clipped by 6 bases and J by 3 bases; unmatched bases: 7. The length of the CDR3 is 13 residues. CDR1 DFQATT and CDR2 SNEGSKA come from the germline V gene (reference sequence). Here the CDR3 DNA reads TGCAGTGCCCGGGGGGGGATAATCTACGAGCAGTACTTC. Its translation is CSARGGIIYEQYF.

Only a few counts were recorded for this clonotype. The rearrangement uses TRBV5-1 and TRBJ1-1; 7 bases agree with TRBD1. This CDR3 comprises 14 residues. CDR1 is SGHRS, CDR2 YFSETQ, per germline. With 4 bases clipped from V and 7 bases from J, the junction kept 10 bases outside the gene matches. CDR3 residues: CASSLGQRTDEAFF. CDR3 DNA sequence: TGCGCCAGCAGCCTGGGACAGAGAACAGATGAAGCTTTCTTT.

This clonotype has ten or more counts. V and J are TRBV27 and TRBJ2-1, with D perhaps matching TRBD2 (6 bases). V was shortened by 5 bases and J by 9 bases, with 14 bases between the two germline ends. The CDR3 totals 13 residues. The germline V gene has CDR1 MNHEY and CDR2 SMNVEV (reference sequence). CDR3 region: CASSATSIGEQFF. CDR3 DNA sequence: TGTGCCAGCAGTGCCACTAGCATCGGTGAGCAGTTCTTC.

This clonotype was recorded only once. The V and J genes are TRBV27 and TRBJ2-3; the match to TRBD2 covers 10 bases. CDR1 and CDR2 from the germline V gene are MNHEY and SMNVEV (reference sequence). CDR3 length: 15 amino acids. After removal of 3 bases from V and 6 bases from J, the junction contained 6 bases not matched to a gene. The CDR3 DNA reads TGTGCCAGCAGTTTGGGAGCGGGAGGGGGCGATACGCAGTATTTT. This translates into CASSLGAGGGDTQYF.

The table lists this clonotype with many counts. The chain links TRBV5-1 to TRBJ2-1, with 13 bases lining up with TRBD2. The V and J ends lost 3 bases and 7 bases, in that order; junction bases with no gene match: 4. Looked up from germline, CDR1 is SGHRS and CDR2 is YFSETQ. The length of the CDR3 is 15 residues. In DNA form, the CDR3 reads TGCGCCAGCAGCTGGACTAGCGGGAGTAAAAATGAGCAGTTCTTC. Translating gives CASSWTSGSKNEQFF.

CDR3 DNA: TGTGCCAGCAGTCCGCTCCTTAGCGGGATTTCCTACAATGAGCAGTTCTTC. Translated: CASSPLLSGISYNEQFF. This chain connects TRBV6-6 to TRBJ2-1; 8 bases map to TRBD2. The germline V gene encodes CDR1 MNHNY and CDR2 SVGAGI (reference sequence). The CDR3 loop spans 17 amino acids. V dropped 5 bases and J dropped 1; count of bases not matched to a gene: 10.

This clonotype came up many times. The rearrangement joins TRBV18 to TRBJ2-5; D is possibly TRBD1 (7 bases). The V gene lost 5 bases and the J gene lost 3 bases, with 19 bases spanning the gap. This CDR3 spans 16 amino acids. Germline V lookup: CDR1 KGHSH, CDR2 LQKENI. This CDR3 reads CASSNSLGGGEETQYF. In DNA form, the CDR3 reads TGTGCCAGCTCAAATTCCCTTGGAGGGGGCGAAGAGACCCAGTACTTC.

This clonotype was picked up many times. This chain uses TRBV5-1 with TRBJ2-2; D gene uncertain. The CDR3 consists of 16 residues. Trimming took 0 bases from V and 8 from J, leaving 17 bases between them. In germline, CDR1 is SGHRS, CDR2 YFSETQ. CDR3 protein: CASSLAEGRRRGELFF. DNA for the CDR3: TGCGCCAGCAGCTTGGCCGAAGGCAGGAGACGAGGGGAGCTGTTTTTT.

This clonotype was counted between two and nine times. The chain couples TRBV10-1 to TRBJ1-1; D ambiguous. V was clipped by 5 bases and J by 5 bases, with 12 bases between them. CDR1 is WNHNN and CDR2 is SYGVQD in the germline V gene (reference sequence). The CDR3 extends over 13 amino acids. The CDR3 protein is CASSPGRRTEAFF. The CDR3 bases are TGCGCCAGCAGTCCGGGGAGGCGTACTGAAGCTTTCTTT.

This clonotype was observed a few times. The chain is built from TRBV7-9 and TRBJ2-7; 12 positions match TRBD2. V gave up 4 bases and J gave up 2 bases; unmatched junction bases: 15. The CDR3 sequence is 19 residues long. Germline CDR1 SEHNR, CDR2 FQNEAQ (reference sequence). The CDR3 reads CASSSSGTSGPGEAYEQYF. In DNA, the CDR3 is TGTGCCAGCAGCTCATCCGGGACTAGCGGGCCGGGGGAGGCCTACGAGCAGTACTTC.

The chain employs TRBV20-1 and TRBJ2-7, with D perhaps being TRBD1 or TRBD2 (7 bases each). Germline V lookup: CDR1 DFQATT, CDR2 SNEGSKA (reference sequence). V dropped 0 bases and J dropped 3 bases, with 15 bases sitting between them. CDR3 length: 15 amino acids. DNA of the CDR3: TGCAGTGCTAGAGATATACAGGGGACTAACTACGAGCAGTACTTC. Translating it yields CSARDIQGTNYEQYF.

The sample holds many counts of this clonotype. J is TRBJ2-3 and V is TRBV25-1, with 7 bases aligning to TRBD2. V trimming: 7 bases; J trimming: 1 base; junction bases outside the gene matches: 8. Germline V gene sequence: CDR1 MGHDK, CDR2 SYGVNS. CDR3 length: 15 residues. DNA for the CDR3: TGTGCCAGCACCGATCGTACTAGCGGCACAGATACGCAGTATTTT. Its protein product is CASTDRTSGTDTQYF.

V gene TRBV19 combines with J gene TRBJ2-7, with 10 bases fitting TRBD1. This CDR3 is built from 14 residues. The germline V gene encodes CDR1 LNHDA and CDR2 SQIVND (reference sequence). V lost 1 base, J lost 4 bases, and 1 base stayed unmatched. This CDR3 is CASSIVDRGYEQYF. The CDR3 DNA is TGTGCCAGTAGTATAGTGGACAGGGGGTACGAGCAGTACTTC. The whole variable domain, remainder taken from reference TRBV19 and TRBJ2-7, is DGGITQSPKYLFRKEGQNVTLSCEQNLNHDAMYWYRQDPGQGLRLIYYSQIVNDFQKGDIAEGYSVSREKKESFPLTVTSAQKNPTAFYLCASSIVDRGYEQYFGPGTRLTVT.

The sample holds a few counts of this clonotype. The genes are TRBV20-1 and TRBJ2-3; 9 bases align to TRBD2. The germline CDR1 and CDR2 sequences are DFQATT and SNEGSKA (reference sequence). CDR3 length: 15 amino acids. The trim removed 6 bases at V and 7 bases at J, leaving 14 bases unmatched. The CDR3 DNA sequence: TGCAGTGCCCCAGTGGTGGCGGGAGGGTCATATACGCAGTATTTT. Encoded protein: CSAPVVAGGSYTQYF.

This clonotype was observed a handful of times. The chain has TRBV7-3 and TRBJ2-1; 7 bases are shared with TRBD2. The CDR3 totals 17 residues. V gave up 5 bases and J gave up 7 bases; unmatched junction bases: 17. Germline lookup yields CDR1 SGHTA and CDR2 FQGTGA. The CDR3 region has the DNA TGTGCCAGCAGCGCGTTAGGCGGCGGGAGCGGTGGGAATGAGCAGTTCTTC. Translation: CASSALGGGSGGNEQFF.

There are many counts of this clonotype. V and J are TRBV29-1 and TRBJ2-2; D may be TRBD2 (6 bases). V lost 4 bases and J lost 6, with 9 bases in between. Germline CDR1 SQVTM, CDR2 ANQGSEA. This CDR3 spans 12 amino acids. CDR3 in DNA: TGCAGCGTTGGGGACTCCCCCGGGGAGCTGTTTTTT. Its protein product is CSVGDSPGELFF.

A few counts support this clonotype. J is TRBJ2-7 and V is TRBV7-2; 8 positions agree with TRBD2. The length of the CDR3 is 17 residues. Germline CDR1 is SGHTA and CDR2 is FQGNSA. With 1 base clipped from V and 3 bases from J, the junction kept 11 bases outside the gene matches. CDR3 amino acids: CASSLEGVGLVVYEQYF. The CDR3 bases are TGTGCCAGCAGCTTAGAGGGGGTGGGACTAGTAGTCTACGAGCAGTACTTC.

This clonotype was counted at least ten times. V gene TRBV5-4 combines with J gene TRBJ2-3; 7 nucleotides match TRBD2. This CDR3 comprises 14 residues. The germline V gene encodes CDR1 SGHNT and CDR2 YYREEE (reference sequence). Trimming took 3 bases from V and 4 from J; bases not matched to a gene: 5. CDR3 bases: TGTGCCAGCAGCTCGACTAGCCGGCCAGATACGCAGTATTTT. It codes for CASSSTSRPDTQYF.

In this sample, this clonotype turned up many times. The rearrangement links TRBV7-7 to TRBJ2-7; 8 positions agree with TRBD2. Trimming at V came to 0 bases and at J to 11 bases, leaving 6 bases not matched to a gene. The length of the CDR3 is 13 residues. Germline assignment: CDR1 SSHAT and CDR2 FNYEAQ (reference sequence). The CDR3, as DNA: TGTGCCAGCAGCTTAGCGGCCGGGAGGGAGGAGTACTTC. This sequence encodes CASSLAAGREEYF.

The table lists this clonotype with a few counts. The chain joins TRBV15 to TRBJ1-3; D is perhaps TRBD1 (5 bases). The germline V and J ends were trimmed by 1 base and 4 bases, with 11 bases remaining between them. CDR3 length: 15 residues. The germline V gene encodes CDR1 LNHNV and CDR2 YYDKDF (reference sequence). The CDR3 spells CATSRVTGAGNTIYF. For the CDR3, the DNA is TGTGCCACCAGCAGAGTAACAGGAGCAGGAAACACCATATATTTT.

This clonotype was picked up a small number of times. This chain uses TRBV10-2 with TRBJ1-1, with D unresolved. The germline V gene has CDR1 WSHSY and CDR2 SAAADI. The CDR3 extends over 15 amino acids. Trimming stripped 0 bases from V and 4 bases from J, with 12 bases between. DNA for the CDR3: TGCGCCAGCAGTGAGTCCCCAGGCCCGGCCACTGAAGCTTTCTTT. It yields the protein CASSESPGPATEAFF.

This rearrangement joins TRBV27 to TRBJ2-7; possible D gene TRBD2, 6 bases. This CDR3 is 15 amino acids long. V lost 5 bases and J 4 bases, leaving 18 bases between the germline ends. The germline CDR1 and CDR2 sequences are MNHEY and SMNVEV (reference sequence). CDR3 DNA sequence: TGTGCCAGCAGTCCGGTATCCGGGGCGGGATACGAGCAGTACTTC. It is translated as CASSPVSGAGYEQYF.

This clonotype has a handful of counts. J is TRBJ2-7 and V is TRBV10-3, with 12 bases lining up with TRBD2. The J segment lost 0 bases and the V segment lost 4 bases, leaving 4 bases of the junction unmatched. Germline values: CDR1 ENHRY, CDR2 SYGVKD. The CDR3 has 16 amino acids. DNA for the CDR3: TGTGCCATCAGTGGACTAGCGGGAGTCCACTCCTACGAGCAGTACTTC. Amino acids: CAISGLAGVHSYEQYF.

V and J are TRBV6-5 and TRBJ2-1, with 13 nucleotides matching TRBD2. Germline CDR1 is MNHEY and CDR2 is SVGAGI. The CDR3 extends over 15 amino acids. Losses at the gene ends were 2 bases for V and 6 bases for J; bases not matched to a gene: 1. CDR3: CASSYGLAGVNEQFF. CDR3 in DNA: TGTGCCAGCAGTTACGGACTAGCGGGGGTCAATGAGCAGTTCTTC.

V usage is TRBV27 and J usage is TRBJ2-3, with 7 bases lining up with TRBD2. This CDR3 is 14 amino acids long. Germline-derived CDR1 and CDR2 are MNHEY and SMNVEV (reference sequence). Trimming took 2 bases from V and 4 from J; bases not matched to a gene: 3. The CDR3 DNA reads as TGTGCCAGCAGTTTAGAGGGGAGGGCAGATACGCAGTATTTT. The encoded protein is CASSLEGRADTQYF.

This clonotype came up a few times. The chain carries TRBV28 and TRBJ1-2; weak D call: TRBD1 (6 bases). The CDR3 is 14 amino acids. V gave up 5 bases and J gave up 3 bases, with 13 bases separating them. CDR1 is MDHEN and CDR2 is SYDVKM in the germline V gene. The CDR3 protein is CASSVDSPYYGYTF. The DNA of the CDR3 is TGTGCCAGCAGTGTGGACAGCCCATACTATGGCTACACCTTC.